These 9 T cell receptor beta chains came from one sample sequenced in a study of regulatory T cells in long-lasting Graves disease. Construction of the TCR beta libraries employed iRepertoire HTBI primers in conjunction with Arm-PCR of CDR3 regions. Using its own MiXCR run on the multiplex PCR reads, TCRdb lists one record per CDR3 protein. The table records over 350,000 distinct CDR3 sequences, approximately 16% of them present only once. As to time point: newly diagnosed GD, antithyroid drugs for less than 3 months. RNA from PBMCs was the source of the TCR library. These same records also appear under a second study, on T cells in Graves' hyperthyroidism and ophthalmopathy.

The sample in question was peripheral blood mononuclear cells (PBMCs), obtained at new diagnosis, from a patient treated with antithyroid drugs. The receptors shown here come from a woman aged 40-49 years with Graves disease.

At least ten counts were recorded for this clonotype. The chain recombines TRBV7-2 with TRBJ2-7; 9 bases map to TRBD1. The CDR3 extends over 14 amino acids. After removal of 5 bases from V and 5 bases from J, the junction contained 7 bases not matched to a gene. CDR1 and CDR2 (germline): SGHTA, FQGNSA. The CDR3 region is CASSSRDRVHEQYF. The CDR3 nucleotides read TGTGCCAGCAGCAGCCGGGACAGGGTCCACGAGCAGTACTTC.

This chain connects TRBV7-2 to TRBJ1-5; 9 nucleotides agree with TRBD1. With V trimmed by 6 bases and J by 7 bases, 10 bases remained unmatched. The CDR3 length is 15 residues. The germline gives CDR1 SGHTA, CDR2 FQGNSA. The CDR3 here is CASSSGQGRWQPQHF. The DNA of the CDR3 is TGTGCCAGCAGTTCTGGACAGGGGAGGTGGCAGCCCCAGCATTTT. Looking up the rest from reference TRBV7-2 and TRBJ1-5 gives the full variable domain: GAGVSQSPSNKVTEKGKDVELRCDPISGHTALYWYRQSLGQGLEFLIYFQGNSAPDKSGLPSDRFSAERTGGSVSTLTIQRTQQEDSAVYLCASSSGQGRWQPQHFGDGTRLSIL.

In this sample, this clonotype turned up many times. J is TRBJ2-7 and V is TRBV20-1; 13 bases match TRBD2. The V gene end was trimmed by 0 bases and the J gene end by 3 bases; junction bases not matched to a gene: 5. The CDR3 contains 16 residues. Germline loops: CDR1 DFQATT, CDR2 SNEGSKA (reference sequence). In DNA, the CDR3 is TGCAGTGCTAGAGATGGGACTAGCGGGACAATCTACGAGCAGTACTTC. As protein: CSARDGTSGTIYEQYF.

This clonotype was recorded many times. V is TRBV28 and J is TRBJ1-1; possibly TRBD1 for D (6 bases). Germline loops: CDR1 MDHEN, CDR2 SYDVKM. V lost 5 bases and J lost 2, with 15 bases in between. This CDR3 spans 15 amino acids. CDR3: CASSAYRVQNTEAFF. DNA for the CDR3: TGTGCCAGCAGTGCGTACAGGGTGCAAAACACTGAAGCTTTCTTT.

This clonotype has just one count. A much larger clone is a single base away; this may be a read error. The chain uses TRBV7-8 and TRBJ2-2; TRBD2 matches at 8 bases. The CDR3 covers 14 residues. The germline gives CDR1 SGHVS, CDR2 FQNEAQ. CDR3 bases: TGTGCCAGCACCGGGACTAGATTATCCGGGGAGCTGTCTTTT. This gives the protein CASTGTRLSGELSF.

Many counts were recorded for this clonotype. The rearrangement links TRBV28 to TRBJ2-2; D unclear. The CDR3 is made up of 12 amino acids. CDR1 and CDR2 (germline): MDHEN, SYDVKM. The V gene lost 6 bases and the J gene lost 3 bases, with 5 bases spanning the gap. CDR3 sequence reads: CASSHYTGELFF. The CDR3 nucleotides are TGTGCCAGCAGCCACTACACCGGGGAGCTGTTTTTT.

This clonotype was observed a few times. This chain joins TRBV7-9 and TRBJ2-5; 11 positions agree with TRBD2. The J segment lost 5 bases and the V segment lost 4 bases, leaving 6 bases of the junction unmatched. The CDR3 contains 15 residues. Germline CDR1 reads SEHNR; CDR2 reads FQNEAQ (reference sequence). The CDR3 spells CASSSVAGGTETQYF. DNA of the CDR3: TGTGCCAGCAGCTCCGTAGCGGGAGGGACTGAGACCCAGTACTTC.

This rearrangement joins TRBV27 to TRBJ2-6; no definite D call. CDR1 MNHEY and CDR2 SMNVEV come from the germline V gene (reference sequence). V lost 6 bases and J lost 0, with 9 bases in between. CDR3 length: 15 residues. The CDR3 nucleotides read TGTGCCAGCAGCGACGGAACCTCTGGGGCCAACGTCCTGACTTTC. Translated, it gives CASSDGTSGANVLTF.

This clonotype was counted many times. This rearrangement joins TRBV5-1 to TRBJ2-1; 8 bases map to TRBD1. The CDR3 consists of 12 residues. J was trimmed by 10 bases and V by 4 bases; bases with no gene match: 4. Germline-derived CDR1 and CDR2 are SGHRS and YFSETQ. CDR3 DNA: TGCGCCAGCAGCATCTGGGACAGGGAGCAGTTCTTC. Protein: CASSIWDREQFF. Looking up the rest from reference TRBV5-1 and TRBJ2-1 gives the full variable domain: KAGVTQTPRYLIKTRGQQVTLSCSPISGHRSVSWYQQTPGQGLQFLFEYFSETQRNKGNFPGRFSGRQFSNSRSEMNVSTLELGDSALYLCASSIWDREQFFGPGTRLTVL.